These 16 T cell receptor beta chains were all obtained from the same sample, sequenced in a study of T cell responses to AZD1222 COVID-19 vaccine. Only in-frame clones appear in the TCRdb table, and some are missing; sequencing was by immunoSEQ multiplex PCR. The table includes some 100,000 clones, about 88% detected once. The source was peripheral blood, collected on day 0 of AZD1222 vaccination. These receptors all stem from an adult in good health.

The rearrangement joins TRBV12-3 or TRBV12-4 to TRBJ1-1; no clear D. With 7 bases removed from V and 6 bases from J, the gap between germline ends came to 15 bases. The CDR3 consists of 13 residues. The CDR3: CASTRYGPAEAFF. In DNA, the CDR3 is TGTGCCAGCACCAGATATGGACCTGCTGAAGCTTTCTTT.

The chain combines TRBV7-9 with TRBJ2-2; the D gene is possibly TRBD2 (7 bases). This CDR3 region has 15 residues. Germline V gives CDR1 SEHNR, CDR2 FQNEAQ (reference sequence). Trimming took off 2 bases at V and 4 bases at J, with 11 bases between the two ends. The CDR3 spells CASSLRGGGTGELFF. As DNA, the CDR3 is TGTGCCAGCAGCTTACGGGGAGGGGGCACCGGGGAGCTGTTTTTT. Drawing the rest from reference TRBV7-9 and TRBJ2-2, the complete variable domain is DTGVSQNPRHKITKRGQNVTFRCDPISEHNRLYWYRQTLGQGPEFLTYFQNEAQLEKSRLLSDRFSAERPKGSFSTLEIQRTEQGDSAMYLCASSLRGGGTGELFFGEGSRLTVL.

The chain joins TRBV5-1 to TRBJ1-1; D is unresolved. The CDR3 spans 14 residues. Trimming removed 4 bases from V and 1 base from J, with 11 bases in between. In germline, CDR1 is SGHRS, CDR2 YFSETQ. The CDR3 DNA reads as TGCGCCAGCAGCCCCCGGGGTACGAACACTGAAGCTTTCTTT. Residues: CASSPRGTNTEAFF.

This clone appeared once. The chain carries TRBV24-1 and TRBJ1-4, with 9 bases matching TRBD1. J was trimmed by 4 bases and V by 3 bases; bases with no gene match: 14. In germline, CDR1 is KGHDR, CDR2 SFDVKD. The CDR3 length is 19 residues. For the CDR3, the DNA is TGTGCCACCAGTGATGTTTTGGACAGGGGATGGGGAGGTAATGAAAAACTGTTTTTT. Amino acids: CATSDVLDRGWGGNEKLFF.

The rearrangement links TRBV11-3 to TRBJ2-3; 10 bases map to TRBD1. From germline, CDR1 is SGHNT and CDR2 YENEEA. The CDR3 is made up of 16 amino acids. The ends lost 1 base at V and 0 bases at J; junction bases unmatched: 1. In DNA, the CDR3 is TGTGCCAGCAGCTTAGGGACAGGGGGAAGCACAGATACGCAGTATTTT. Protein sequence: CASSLGTGGSTDTQYF.

The chain is built from TRBV28 and TRBJ2-1; 8 bases match TRBD1. The CDR3 is made up of 15 amino acids. J was trimmed by 7 bases and V by 1 base; bases with no gene match: 6. CDR1 is MDHEN, CDR2 SYDVKM, per germline. The CDR3 loop is CASSLLQGVKNEQFF. For the CDR3, the DNA is TGTGCCAGCAGTTTATTACAGGGGGTGAAGAATGAGCAGTTCTTC. The full variable domain, with the rest looked up from reference TRBV28 and TRBJ2-1, is DVKVTQSSRYLVKRTGEKVFLECVQDMDHENMFWYRQDPGLGLRLIYFSYDVKMKEKGDIPEGYSVSREKKERFSLILESASTNQTSMYLCASSLLQGVKNEQFFGPGTRLTVL.

The V gene is TRBV5-1, the J gene TRBJ1-5; D gene uncertain. CDR3 length: 16 amino acids. Per the germline V gene, CDR1 is SGHRS and CDR2 is YFSETQ. The V and J ends lost 1 base and 0 bases respectively, with 11 bases between them. The CDR3 spells CASSLSGPYSNQPQHF. CDR3 in DNA: TGCGCCAGCAGCTTGTCAGGTCCATATAGCAATCAGCCCCAGCATTTT.

The sample holds one count of this clone. This chain uses TRBV2 with TRBJ1-5; perhaps TRBD1 as D (6 bases). Trimming pared 1 base from V and 4 bases from J, leaving 11 bases between. This CDR3 region has 15 residues. Germline CDR1 and CDR2: SNHLY and FYNNEI. CDR3: CASSEEATGNQPQHF. The CDR3 DNA is TGTGCCAGCAGTGAAGAGGCGACAGGTAATCAGCCCCAGCATTTT.

Only a few counts were recorded for this clone. The chain is built from TRBV4-1 and TRBJ2-7; 12 positions match TRBD2. With 0 bases clipped from V and 0 bases from J, the junction kept 12 bases outside the gene matches. The length of the CDR3 is 20 residues. The germline gives CDR1 MGHRA, CDR2 YSYEKL. Written as DNA, the CDR3 is TGCGCCAGCAGCCAAGAACGCGGATTACTAGCGGGGGGCCGCTCCTACGAGCAGTACTTC. It translates to CASSQERGLLAGGRSYEQYF.

This clone was counted a single time. The chain combines TRBV29-1 with TRBJ1-3, with D hard to call. Germline V gene sequence: CDR1 SQVTM, CDR2 ANQGSEA. Trimming removed 7 bases at V and 4 bases at J, with 8 bases between. The CDR3 contains 11 residues. CDR3 loop: CSALGGNTIYF. In DNA form, the CDR3 reads TGCAGCGCCCTTGGGGGAAACACCATATATTTT.

This chain connects TRBV30 to TRBJ2-2; tentative D call: TRBD1 (6 bases). Trimming cost V 2 bases and J 5 bases, with 15 bases left between them. Looked up from germline, CDR1 is GTSNPN and CDR2 is SVGIG (reference sequence). The CDR3 is made up of 15 amino acids. The CDR3 nucleotides read TGTGCCTGGAGTACCAACAGGGCTGGGACCGGGGAGCTGTTTTTT. It encodes CAWSTNRAGTGELFF.

J is TRBJ1-5 and V is TRBV6-6; TRBD1 might be the D (6 bases). V was clipped by 7 bases and J by 3 bases, with 16 bases between them. The germline gives CDR1 MNHNY, CDR2 SVGAGI (reference sequence). The length of the CDR3 is 15 residues. In DNA form, the CDR3 reads TGTGCCAGCAACCCCCGACAGGCTGACAATCAGCCCCAGCATTTT. Translated, it gives CASNPRQADNQPQHF.

This chain links TRBV19 with TRBJ2-7; 11 nucleotides align to TRBD2. Unmatched junction bases numbered 1, after V lost 1 base and J lost 2 bases. The CDR3 spans 15 residues. Germline V gives CDR1 LNHDA, CDR2 SQIVND (reference sequence). The CDR3 loop reads CASSIGLAGTYEQYF. In DNA form, the CDR3 reads TGTGCCAGTAGTATAGGACTAGCGGGAACCTACGAGCAGTACTTC.

This clone was seen once. The CDR3 DNA reads as TGTGCCACCCCGGGGCGACAGCACACAGATACGCAGTATTTT. It specifies CATPGRQHTDTQYF. This chain connects TRBV9 to TRBJ2-3; D is tentatively TRBD1 or TRBD2 (5 bases each). This CDR3 has 14 residues. V was cut by 9 bases and J by 2 bases, with 16 bases left in between. Germline lookup yields CDR1 SGDLS and CDR2 YYNGEE.

V gene TRBV4-1 combines with J gene TRBJ1-2; weak D call: TRBD1 (5 bases). The CDR3 extends over 15 amino acids. V gave up 0 bases and J gave up 4 bases, with 12 bases separating them. Germline-derived CDR1 and CDR2 are MGHRA and YSYEKL. The CDR3 DNA reads TGCGCCAGCAGCCAAGAGGAGGGGTTCGGCTATGGCTACACCTTC. It codes for CASSQEEGFGYGYTF.

V is TRBV6-1 and J is TRBJ2-5, with 9 bases matching TRBD2. After removal of 2 bases from V and 2 bases from J, the junction contained 6 bases not matched to a gene. The CDR3 runs to 16 residues. CDR1 and CDR2 from the germline V gene are MNHNS and SASEGT. Here the CDR3 reads CASSEQVAGVQETQYF. The CDR3 nucleotides read TGTGCCAGCAGTGAACAAGTAGCGGGGGTACAAGAGACCCAGTACTTC.